These T cell receptor beta chains were read from a single sample in a study of shared clonotypes between healthy human individuals. Using immunoSEQ multiplex PCR, the repertoire was profiled, and TCRdb retains in-frame clones only, with some absent. Of about 2.4 million clones listed, over 85% are singletons. What was sequenced was naive CD4+ T cells from PBMCs. Receptors originate from a man younger than 35 in good health. Some clones in this sample may be carry-over from other donors' samples. Both conserved end residues are part of each CDR3. The order of the fields is J gene, D gene, clone size, V gene, CDR3 protein, CDR3 DNA. D genes are given only for firm matches. Not all rows give a size; the values are once, few, many and, for expanded clones, a class.

J: TRBJ1-2; D: TRBD1; size: .; V: TRBV6-4; CDR3: CASSLTGAKGYGYTF; DNA: TGTGCCAGCAGCCTGACAGGGGCGAAGGGCTATGGCTACACCTTC
J: TRBJ2-3; D: TRBD2; size: .; V: TRBV5-1; CDR3: CASSPSGGGSDTQYF; DNA: TGCGCCAGCAGCCCTAGCGGGGGAGGGTCCGATACGCAGTATTTT
J: TRBJ2-3; D: TRBD2; size: once; V: TRBV10-1; CDR3: CASSEGLAGRTDTQYF; DNA: TGCGCCAGCAGTGAGGGACTAGCGGGACGGACAGATACGCAGTATTTT
J: TRBJ2-7; D: TRBD2; size: .; V: TRBV4-1; CDR3: CASSQIGVAGGYGVDEQYF; DNA: TGCGCCAGCAGCCAAATCGGGGTAGCGGGAGGGTACGGAGTCGACGAGCAGTACTTC
J: TRBJ1-2; D: TRBD1; size: .; V: TRBV5-4; CDR3: CASSLASGQGAIYGYTF; DNA: TGTGCCAGCAGCTTGGCCTCCGGACAGGGGGCGATCTATGGCTACACCTTC
J: TRBJ1-4; D: TRBD1; size: .; V: TRBV9; CDR3: CASSLRQGTNEKLFF; DNA: TGTGCCAGCAGCCTCCGACAGGGAACTAATGAAAAACTGTTTTTT
J: TRBJ2-1; D: .; size: .; V: TRBV9; CDR3: CASSGLAATYNEQFF; DNA: TGTGCCAGCAGCGGGCTAGCCGCAACCTACAATGAGCAGTTCTTC
J: TRBJ2-7; D: TRBD1; size: .; V: TRBV5-6; CDR3: CASSPQTGQAYEQYF; DNA: TGTGCCAGCAGCCCCCAAACGGGACAGGCCTACGAGCAGTACTTC
J: TRBJ1-5; D: .; size: .; V: TRBV30; CDR3: CAWSETDNQPQHF; DNA: TGTGCCTGGAGTGAGACGGACAATCAGCCCCAGCATTTT
J: TRBJ2-5; D: .; size: .; V: TRBV6-1; CDR3: CASTGGDAAETQYF; DNA: TGTGCCAGCACCGGCGGGGACGCGGCTGAGACCCAGTACTTC
J: TRBJ1-1; D: .; size: .; V: TRBV5-5; CDR3: CASSFQTVPRNTEAFF; DNA: TGTGCCAGCAGCTTCCAGACAGTACCGCGGAACACTGAAGCTTTCTTT
J: TRBJ1-2; D: .; size: .; V: TRBV6-5; CDR3: CAIGGRDYGYTF; DNA: TGTGCCATAGGTGGGCGGGACTATGGCTACACCTTC
J: TRBJ1-2; D: .; size: once; V: TRBV5-4; CDR3: CASSLGGSSANYGYTF; DNA: TGTGCCAGCAGCTTGGGAGGTTCCTCAGCTAACTATGGCTACACCTTC
J: TRBJ2-1; D: .; size: .; V: TRBV21-1; CDR3: CARNEQFF; DNA: TGTGCCAGGAATGAGCAGTTCTTC
J: TRBJ2-6; D: .; size: .; V: TRBV28; CDR3: CVIPAGSGANVLTF; DNA: TGTGTCATCCCGGCAGGGTCTGGGGCCAACGTCCTGACTTTC
J: TRBJ1-5; D: .; size: .; V: TRBV25-1; CDR3: CASSEGGVYQPQHF; DNA: TGTGCCAGCAGTGAAGGTGGGGTATACCAGCCCCAGCATTTT
J: TRBJ2-7; D: .; size: .; V: TRBV2; CDR3: CASSVQPTYEQYF; DNA: TGTGCCAGCAGTGTGCAGCCTACCTACGAGCAGTACTTC
J: TRBJ2-3; D: .; size: .; V: TRBV14; CDR3: CASSQDQRDTQYF; DNA: TGTGCCAGCAGCCAAGATCAGAGGGATACGCAGTATTTT
J: TRBJ2-3; D: .; size: .; V: TRBV9; CDR3: CASSLQSRADTQYF; DNA: TGTGCCAGCAGCTTACAGAGCAGGGCAGATACGCAGTATTTT
J: TRBJ2-3; D: TRBD1; size: .; V: TRBV5-1; CDR3: CASSLRDRVYTQYF; DNA: TGCGCCAGCAGCCTCCGGGACAGGGTCTATACGCAGTATTTT
J: TRBJ1-4; D: .; size: .; V: TRBV6-1; CDR3: CASSADGEKLFF; DNA: TGTGCCAGCAGTGCGGACGGGGAAAAACTGTTTTTT
J: TRBJ1-1; D: .; size: .; V: TRBV13; CDR3: CASSLGVGGRTMNTEAFF; DNA: TGTGCCAGCAGCTTAGGGGTTGGAGGGCGGACCATGAACACTGAAGCTTTCTTT